The T cell receptor beta chain described here comes from a study of blood T cell repertoires in COVID-19. Study in general: COVID-19 samples from acute and convalescent phases originated in the United States, Italy and Spain.

Authors' analysis steps: Reference gene primer amplification gave nucleated cell count estimates. The method was immunoSEQ multiplex PCR; TCRdb's version includes in-frame clones alone and lacks a portion of them. V, J and clone size are those of that table, while D and trimming were read from the DNA. The table records more than 65,000 clones, under 95% of them present only once. The J segment lost 6 bases and the V segment lost 0 bases, leaving 11 bases of the junction unmatched. Germline CDR1 and CDR2: SGHTS and YDEGEE. CDR3 length: 16 residues. The sequence was collected from a human donor in a cohort sampled during active COVID-19. Sequenced: peripheral blood. The chain couples TRBV5-8 to TRBJ1-2; 7 positions agree with TRBD1. The CDR3 nucleotides read TGTGCCAGCAGCTTGGCCCTCCCAGGGGGTGGAGATGGCTACACCTTC. It is translated as CASSLALPGGGDGYTF.